The next 20 T cell receptor beta chains were all read from a single sample in a study of CD8+CD57+ T cells in acquired aplastic anemia. Patients who underwent sequencing had shown CD8+CD57+ cell expansion by flow cytometry. The use of genomic DNA as template underpinned the TCR beta VDJ and CDR3 profiling. TCRdb fed the reads into MiXCR, producing one record per CDR3 protein. The profile covers 150,000 to 160,000 distinct CDR3 sequences, with around half appearing a single time and 9.5% to 15% taken by the ten largest. The sample was sorted CD4+, CD8+, or CD8+CD57+ T cells (not recorded which) from PBMCs. These receptor sequences come from a human donor with aplastic anemia.

This clonotype has ten or more counts. V and J are TRBV6-2 or TRBV6-3 and TRBJ2-7; the D gene could be TRBD1 or TRBD2 (5 bases each). The V end lost 5 bases, the J end lost 2 bases, and 10 bases lay between the germline ends. Looked up from germline, CDR1 is MNHEY and CDR2 is SVGEGT. CDR3 size: 13 residues. CDR3 in amino acids: CASSATGPYEQYF. CDR3 sequence (DNA): TGTGCCAGCAGTGCCACGGGACCCTACGAGCAGTACTTC.

The J gene is TRBJ2-2, the V gene TRBV7-9; D could derive from TRBD1 or TRBD2 (5 bases each). There are 13 residues in the CDR3. Germline assignment: CDR1 SEHNR and CDR2 FQNEAQ (reference sequence). Between the trimmed V and J ends, which lost 6 bases and 4 bases, there was a span of 9 bases. This chain's CDR3 is CASRDGTTGELFF. As DNA, the CDR3 is TGTGCCAGCAGAGACGGGACCACCGGGGAGCTGTTTTTT.

The J gene is TRBJ1-4, the V gene TRBV24-1; D not certain. The length of the CDR3 is 13 residues. V dropped 9 bases and J dropped 4 bases, with 11 bases sitting between them. Germline V gene data show CDR1 as KGHDR and CDR2 as SFDVKD. The DNA of the CDR3 is TGTGCCACCCGGGCGAGTAGTAATGAAAAACTGTTTTTT. Residues: CATRASSNEKLFF.

This rearrangement joins TRBV5-1 to TRBJ2-3; no reliable D call. The ends were cut back, 5 bases at V and 1 base at J, with 5 bases in the middle. Germline values: CDR1 SGHRS, CDR2 YFSETQ. The CDR3 covers 12 residues. The DNA for the CDR3 is TGCGCCAGCAGTACGGGCACAGATACGCAGTATTTT. Protein: CASSTGTDTQYF.

The J gene is TRBJ2-1, the V gene TRBV24-1; the match to TRBD2 covers 9 bases. With V trimmed by 6 bases and J by 4 bases, 6 bases remained unmatched. Per the germline V gene, CDR1 is KGHDR and CDR2 is SFDVKD. The CDR3 contains 15 residues. In DNA, the CDR3 is TGTGCCACCAGTTTACGAGCGGGGGGATACAATGAGCAGTTCTTC. Its protein product is CATSLRAGGYNEQFF.

V usage is TRBV24-1 and J usage is TRBJ2-2, with D tentatively TRBD1 (6 bases). Germline CDR1 is KGHDR and CDR2 is SFDVKD. This CDR3 region has 12 residues. V was shortened by 9 bases and J by 7 bases, with 11 bases between the two germline ends. CDR3 loop: CATLAGDGELFF. The CDR3 bases are TGTGCCACCCTCGCAGGGGACGGGGAGCTGTTTTTT.

This clonotype was seen only once. The chain has TRBV7-9 and TRBJ1-2; maybe TRBD1 (5 bases). Germline lookup yields CDR1 SEHNR and CDR2 FQNEAQ (reference sequence). The CDR3 is 13 amino acids. The V and J ends lost 4 bases and 8 bases respectively, with 14 bases between them. DNA of the CDR3: TGTGCCAGCAGCTCCCCGGGGGATATGGGCTACACCTTC. It yields the protein CASSSPGDMGYTF.

CDR3 coding DNA: TGTGCCATCACCCCGGGGGGCACAGATACGCAGTATTTT. Its translation is CAITPGGTDTQYF. V gene TRBV10-3 combines with J gene TRBJ2-3; D is possibly TRBD2 (6 bases). The germline V and J ends were trimmed by 7 bases and 1 base, with 9 bases remaining between them. There are 13 residues in the CDR3. Germline V gene data show CDR1 as ENHRY and CDR2 as SYGVKD.

This clonotype was recorded at least ten times. V is TRBV10-3 and J is TRBJ2-6; D is tentatively TRBD1 or TRBD2 (5 bases each). This CDR3 is 17 amino acids long. The V gene's germline CDR1 is ENHRY and CDR2 SYGVKD. V was shortened by 10 bases and J by 0 bases, with 19 bases between the two germline ends. CDR3 bases: TGTGCCACAAGGCAAGGGACCCCGAGCTCTGGGGCCAACGTCCTGACTTTC. It encodes CATRQGTPSSGANVLTF.

The V gene is TRBV20-1, the J gene TRBJ2-1; no firm D call. The CDR3 runs to 16 residues. V lost 0 bases to trimming and J lost 6 bases, with 18 bases between them. In germline, CDR1 is DFQATT, CDR2 SNEGSKA (reference sequence). The CDR3 DNA follows: TGCAGTGCTAGAGATTTGGAGCCCTTAGGTTTCAATGAGCAGTTCTTC. As protein: CSARDLEPLGFNEQFF.

This clonotype was seen ten or more times. The genes are TRBV2 and TRBJ1-5; no clear D. The V and J ends lost 0 bases and 1 base respectively, with 4 bases between them. Per germline, CDR1 SNHLY and CDR2 FYNNEI. The CDR3 totals 14 residues. The CDR3 loop is CASSEADSNQPQHF. The CDR3, as DNA: TGTGCCAGCAGTGAAGCCGACAGCAATCAGCCCCAGCATTTT.

This clonotype has at least ten counts. The chain combines TRBV9 with TRBJ2-7; D may be TRBD1 (6 bases). Trimming took 1 base from V and 5 from J, leaving 10 bases between them. The CDR3 runs 13 residues. The germline CDR1 and CDR2 sequences are SGDLS and YYNGEE. The CDR3 sequence: CASSVTTGHEQYF. As DNA, the CDR3 is TGTGCCAGCAGCGTAACGACAGGCCACGAGCAGTACTTC.

This clonotype was seen repeatedly, ten times or more. The chain employs TRBV14 and TRBJ2-7; D ambiguous. Between the trimmed V and J ends, which lost 0 bases and 5 bases, there was a span of 8 bases. Looked up from germline, CDR1 is SGHDN and CDR2 is FVKESK. The CDR3 contains 13 residues. CDR3 residues: CASSQERVDEQYF. For the CDR3, the DNA is TGTGCCAGCAGCCAAGAAAGGGTAGACGAGCAGTACTTC.

The genes are TRBV4-2 and TRBJ2-5; no reliable D call. The V end lost 5 bases, the J end lost 5 bases, and 12 bases lay between the germline ends. CDR3 length: 13 residues. Looked up from germline, CDR1 is LGHNA and CDR2 is YNFKEQ. This CDR3 reads CASSLARFETQYF. The DNA of the CDR3 is TGTGCCAGCAGCTTAGCCAGGTTTGAGACCCAGTACTTC.

This chain uses TRBV10-3 with TRBJ1-6; the D gene is possibly TRBD1 (5 bases). The CDR3 runs to 16 residues. Germline V gene lookup returns CDR1 ENHRY and CDR2 SYGVKD. Trimming removed 1 base from V and 7 bases from J, with 14 bases in between. DNA of the CDR3: TGTGCCATCAGTGAGTTCAAAACCCGGGGGAATTCACCCCTCCACTTT. Translating gives CAISEFKTRGNSPLHF.

This clonotype was counted many times. The chain uses TRBV15 and TRBJ2-3; 8 positions match TRBD2. The germline V gene has CDR1 LNHNV and CDR2 YYDKDF (reference sequence). Trimming cost V 5 bases and J 4 bases; bases outside gene matches: 8. This CDR3 is 15 amino acids long. CDR3 in amino acids: CATSLGGGSSDTQYF. The CDR3 DNA reads TGTGCCACCAGCCTCGGGGGGGGTTCATCAGATACGCAGTATTTT.

The chain recombines TRBV6-1 with TRBJ2-5, with TRBD2 as a possible D gene (7 bases). CDR3 length: 16 amino acids. V was clipped by 0 bases and J by 3 bases, with 14 bases between them. In germline, CDR1 is MNHNS, CDR2 SASEGT. The CDR3: CASSEAGGRWEETQYF. Written as DNA, the CDR3 is TGTGCCAGCAGTGAAGCGGGGGGGCGCTGGGAAGAGACCCAGTACTTC.

J is TRBJ1-1 and V is TRBV29-1; the match to TRBD1 covers 10 bases. J lost 4 bases, V lost 4 bases, and 9 bases had no gene match. Germline V lookup: CDR1 SQVTM, CDR2 ANQGSEA. This CDR3 comprises 15 residues. CDR3 nucleotides: TGCAGCGTTGGGTCGAGGACAGGGGGAGGCACTGAAGCTTTCTTT. Translation: CSVGSRTGGGTEAFF.

As regards this clonotype: The junction departs from germline at one end; a sequencing error may be responsible. This chain links TRBV24-1 with TRBJ1-3, with D uncertain. Germline values: CDR1 KGHDR, CDR2 SFDVKD. This CDR3 contains 16 residues. In nucleotides, the CDR3 is TGTGCCACCAGTTTTGGAACTTCGAGCTCTGGAAACACCAGATATTTT. Protein sequence: CATSFGTSSSGNTRYF.

This clonotype was found once. The chain links TRBV7-6 to TRBJ2-7; 7 bases line up with TRBD2. The CDR3 has 17 amino acids. The junction had 14 bases not matched to a gene; V was cut back by 1 base and J by 5 bases. Germline loops: CDR1 SGHVS, CDR2 FNYEAQ. The CDR3 is CASSLGSGLRGTDEQYF. CDR3 nucleotide sequence: TGTGCCAGCAGCTTAGGGTCGGGACTAAGGGGTACCGACGAGCAGTACTTC. The entire variable domain, with the rest obtained from reference TRBV7-6 and TRBJ2-7, is as follows: GAGVSQSPRYKVTKRGQDVALRCDPISGHVSLYWYRQALGQGPEFLTYFNYEAQQDKSGLPNDRFSAERPEGSISTLTIQRTEQRDSAMYRCASSLGSGLRGTDEQYFGPGTRLTVT.